The entry below describes one T cell receptor (beta chain). What antigen it recognizes has not been identified. Base-call qualities are not available, and no considerably larger clone is one nucleotide away. The germline V gene encodes CDR1 MNHEY and CDR2 SMNVEV (reference sequence). V is shortened by 3 bases, J by 2 bases, and the region joining them spans 15 bases. Spanning cysteine to phenylalanine, the CDR3 consists of 16 amino acids. Of all the DNA, just the CDR3 is kept, 48 bases in frame from base 1. The record originates from a study of a mutant IDH1 vaccine in newly diagnosed glioma (dated by TCRdb to about 2021). With regard to the full study: Vaccination started 4-6 weeks after radiotherapy alone, or was given together with temozolomide cycles in the groups whose treatment included chemotherapy. Of the 32 treated patients, about 60% were male and about 38% were female, and the mean age was approximately 37 years. Prior to enrollment, standard therapy consisting of radiotherapy alone, temozolomide alone, or radiochemotherapy with temozolomide had been administered to patients, with the combination being received by most patients. The week-35 safety follow-up was designated visit V12, and the week-47 end of study was designated visit V13. Peripheral blood was drawn at six visits: V03 (baseline), V05, V07, V10, V12 and V13. Longitudinal TCRB deep sequencing was done for 25 treated patients, wherever samples were available for exploratory analyses.

Library generation was performed with the immunoSEQ multiplex PCR assay. The hsTCRB Kit was used according to the manufacturer's protocol to amplify rearranged TCR beta chain sequences. TCRB libraries were sequenced on an Illumina MiSeq. Concerning the study's data processing: The proprietary platform of the kit vendor was used for demultiplexing, trimming and gene mapping. The table was pulled from immuneACCESS by TCRdb, which kept in-frame rearrangements only. Such tables lose some clones; where checked, under half of the loss comes from unresolved V genes, and the rest has no known cause. V and J calls and clone size come straight from that table; D and trimming were deduced from the DNA. This sample has 50,000 to 70,000 clones in its table, and approximately 81% of those were observed once. 4% to 5% of the sample belongs to the ten largest clones. Broader findings and caveats from the paper: It was noted by the authors that analyses of patient blood samples could not be reproduced owing to sample limitations. Immune responses induced by the vaccine were seen in over 90% of patients across multiple MHC alleles. Pseudoprogression seemed to be unrelated to changes in the top peripheral T cell clonotypes found by TCRB sequencing. Selection of PBMC samples for TCRB deep sequencing was based on availability.

Taken with the paper, the label for time point translates to: week 35, safety follow-up. A 20-mer mutant IDH1 peptide at 300 micrograms in Montanide made up each vaccine dose, which was injected subcutaneously together with topical imiquimod. Eight vaccinations were administered to patients in weeks 1, 3, 5, 7, 11, 15, 19 and 23, corresponding to visits V03 through V10. All donors had newly diagnosed IDH1-mutant astrocytomas of WHO grade 3 or 4 that showed loss of nuclear ATRX. The samples were drawn from NOA16, a multicentre, single-arm, open-label phase I trial in Germany that tested a mutant IDH1 peptide vaccine in humans for the first time. Genomic DNA for TCRB sequencing was extracted from EDTA blood using the DNeasy Blood and Tissue Kit.

This sample comprised PBMCs, obtained from a glioma patient whose treatment included an IDH1 peptide vaccine. The source of this sequence is a young man with glioma. This chain is built from TRBV27 and TRBJ2-3; the D segment could be TRBD1, given 5 matching bases. The DNA is as follows: TGTGCCAGCAGTTTCAGACAGTCCCTTGCCACAGATACGCAGTATTTT. Its amino acids are CASSFRQSLATDTQYF.